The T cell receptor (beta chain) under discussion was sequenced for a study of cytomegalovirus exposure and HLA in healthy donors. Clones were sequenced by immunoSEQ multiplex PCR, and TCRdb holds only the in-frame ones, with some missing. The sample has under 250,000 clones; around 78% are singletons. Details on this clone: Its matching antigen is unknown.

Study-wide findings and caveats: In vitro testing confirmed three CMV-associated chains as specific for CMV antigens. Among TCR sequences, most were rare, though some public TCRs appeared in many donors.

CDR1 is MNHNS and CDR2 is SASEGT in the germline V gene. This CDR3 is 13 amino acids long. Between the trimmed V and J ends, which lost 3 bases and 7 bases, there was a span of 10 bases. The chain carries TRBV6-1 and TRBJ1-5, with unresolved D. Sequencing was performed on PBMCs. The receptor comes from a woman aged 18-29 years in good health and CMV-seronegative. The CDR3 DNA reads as TGTGCCAGCAGTGAGAGAGGGAACCAGCCCCAGCATTTT. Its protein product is CASSERGNQPQHF.